This T cell receptor beta chain was documented in a study of naive and memory T cell subsets. Separate alpha and beta amplification began at the second PCR step. Both TRBC1 and TRBC2 were covered by a beta constant-region primer of two equimolar oligonucleotides. TCRdb analysed the UMI-ligation and nested PCR reads with MiXCR anew, one entry per CDR3 protein. This table holds about 80,000 distinct CDR3 sequences, 10% to 15% found once. CDR1 and CDR2 (germline): MNHEY, SMNVEV (reference sequence). The CDR3 length is 14 residues. V was cut by 6 bases and J by 10 bases, with 16 bases left in between. Sequencing used central memory CD4+ T cells from blood. This rearrangement joins TRBV27 to TRBJ1-6, with D possibly matching TRBD1 (6 bases). This TCR came from a human donor in good health. The CDR3 sequence is CASRRGGLGSPLHF. The CDR3 bases are TGTGCCAGCAGGAGAGGGGGGCTGGGGTCACCCCTCCACTTT.